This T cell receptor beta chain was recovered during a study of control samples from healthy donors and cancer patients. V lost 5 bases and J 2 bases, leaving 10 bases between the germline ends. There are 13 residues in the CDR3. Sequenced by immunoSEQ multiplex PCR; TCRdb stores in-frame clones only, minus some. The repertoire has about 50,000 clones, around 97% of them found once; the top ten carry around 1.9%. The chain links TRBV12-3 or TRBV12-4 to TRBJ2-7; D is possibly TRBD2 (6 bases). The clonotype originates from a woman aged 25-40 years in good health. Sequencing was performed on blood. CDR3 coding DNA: TGTGCCAGCAGTCCGGGCGGGACCTACGAGCAGTACTTC. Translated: CASSPGGTYEQYF.